The T cell receptor beta chain under discussion was sequenced for a study of sequential checkpoint blockade in melanoma. Study overall: After both sequences, patients received maintenance nivolumab.

Profiled with immunoSEQ multiplex PCR; TCRdb holds only in-frame clones, not every one. The sample includes around 39,000 clones, about 83% of them seen just once. Treatment meaning: randomized to nivolumab then ipilimumab (arm A) or the reverse (arm B). DNA-damaging chemotherapy had not been given to any patient beforehand. Sorted cells were live CD3+CD8+, lacking CD19 and CD56, from PBMCs. CDR3 length: 14 amino acids. Germline CDR1 is SGHRS and CDR2 is YFSETQ. V dropped 5 bases and J dropped 4; count of bases not matched to a gene: 4. The clonotype comes from a human donor with melanoma. The chain joins TRBV5-1 to TRBJ2-3; TRBD2 matches at 10 bases. Sequenced here: CD8+ T cells sorted from blood (inferred from file names), sampled from a patient given nivolumab and ipilimumab in sequence. CDR3 region: CASRSGLAADTQYF. CDR3 in DNA: TGCGCCAGCAGATCCGGACTAGCGGCAGATACGCAGTATTTT.